There are a few counts of the clone carrying this TCR beta chain. The junction had 7 bases not matched to a gene; V was cut back by 7 bases and J by 7 bases. Germline loops: CDR1 MDHEN, CDR2 SYDVKM. This CDR3 region has 14 residues. This entry belongs to a study of blood T cell repertoires in COVID-19. Study as a whole: Researchers got acute and convalescent COVID-19 samples from the United States, Italy and Spain. Sample material is recorded as cDNA or gDNA derived from T cells, B-cell-depleted T cells, or PBMCs.

Sequencing was performed with immunoSEQ multiplex PCR; in TCRdb, only in-frame clones are kept and a portion is missing. Of 85,000 to 100,000 clones listed, around 88% are singletons. Seattle participants joined during active infection and were tracked over time. The TCR sequence derives from an older woman with COVID-19, enrolled during active disease. This sequence joins TRBV28 and TRBJ1-5; 10 bases align to TRBD1. Material: peripheral blood. The CDR3 region has the DNA TGTGCCAGCACCCTCGGACAGGGGGACCAGCCCCAGCATTTT. Its protein product is CASTLGQGDQPQHF.